This entry lists 10 T cell receptor beta chains sequenced from one sample in a study of T cell repertoires in cytomegalovirus infection. One entry per CDR3 protein results from TCRdb running MiXCR on the reads. The sample yields approximately 550,000 distinct CDR3 sequences, approximately 15% seen once. The sequencing sample was made of CD8+ T cells from PBMCs. The receptors were sampled from a human donor in good health (CMV status not recorded). Some clones in this sample may be carry-over from other donors' samples.

This clonotype has more than one count but fewer than ten. The chain carries TRBV20-1 and TRBJ2-5, with a tentative D call TRBD1 (5 bases). This CDR3 has 15 residues. Germline loops: CDR1 DFQATT, CDR2 SNEGSKA (reference sequence). The V and J ends lost 1 base and 5 bases respectively, with 17 bases between them. This chain's CDR3 is CSARGDRAKGETQYF. CDR3 DNA: TGCAGTGCTAGAGGGGATCGGGCTAAGGGGGAGACCCAGTACTTC.

This clonotype occurred many times. This chain joins TRBV11-2 and TRBJ2-5, with D possibly matching TRBD2 (5 bases). Germline CDR1 reads SGHAT; CDR2 reads FQNNGV. V lost 5 bases and J 5 bases, leaving 12 bases between the germline ends. This CDR3 spans 13 amino acids. This CDR3 is CASSQLTRETQYF. CDR3 nucleotides: TGTGCCAGCAGCCAACTCACTAGGGAGACCCAGTACTTC.

This clonotype was recorded many times. This chain joins TRBV2 and TRBJ2-7; D might be TRBD1 or TRBD2, each matching 5 bases. V shed 10 bases and J shed 0 bases, with 10 bases lying between them. In germline, CDR1 is SNHLY, CDR2 FYNNEI. CDR3 length: 12 amino acids. The CDR3 DNA is TGTGCCACCCGGGACGCCTCCTACGAGCAGTACTTC. Translated, it gives CATRDASYEQYF.

Ten or more counts support this clonotype. The rearrangement links TRBV7-9 to TRBJ1-1; D is ambiguous. The CDR3 contains 13 residues. V gave up 5 bases and J gave up 3 bases, with 10 bases separating them. Germline CDR1 reads SEHNR; CDR2 reads FQNEAQ (reference sequence). As DNA, the CDR3 is TGTGCCAGCAGCCCCCCTCGAGACACTGAAGCTTTCTTT. Its translation is CASSPPRDTEAFF.

The genes are TRBV29-1 and TRBJ2-1; D is unresolved. Germline V gene sequence: CDR1 SQVTM, CDR2 ANQGSEA. The CDR3 length is 12 residues. Trimming left V 3 bases short and J 2 bases short, with 5 bases between. The CDR3 protein is CSVEWTYNEQFF. Written as DNA, the CDR3 is TGCAGCGTTGAGTGGACCTACAATGAGCAGTTCTTC.

This clonotype was seen many times. The CDR3: CASLGARSDTGELFF. CDR3 in DNA: TGTGCCTCATTAGGGGCCCGTTCGGACACCGGGGAGCTGTTTTTT. This chain connects TRBV7-9 to TRBJ2-2, with D tentatively TRBD1 (5 bases). Germline V gene lookup returns CDR1 SEHNR and CDR2 FQNEAQ (reference sequence). The CDR3 sequence is 15 residues long. Trimming shortened V by 11 bases and J by 3 bases, and 19 bases separated the two germline ends.

Remarks on this clonotype: Its ends do not fully match the called genes, so a read error is possible. CDR3 sequence: CASSPGSSYNGQFF. CDR3 in DNA: TGCGCCAGCAGCCCTGGGAGCTCCTACAATGGGCAGTTCTTC. This rearrangement joins TRBV4-1 to TRBJ2-1, with D possibly being TRBD2 (5 bases). This CDR3 has 14 amino acids. Germline loops: CDR1 MGHRA, CDR2 YSYEKL.

This clonotype was counted a few times. The chain carries TRBV11-2 and TRBJ2-3; D is ambiguous. The germline V gene has CDR1 SGHAT and CDR2 FQNNGV. Trimming left V 0 bases short and J 2 bases short, with 12 bases between. The CDR3 is made up of 16 amino acids. The CDR3 DNA is TGTGCCAGCAGCTTAGATCCGACTCAATTCACAGATACGCAGTATTTT. Protein: CASSLDPTQFTDTQYF.

This CDR3 reads CSARTSGRYNEQFF. The CDR3 coding sequence is TGCAGTGCTAGGACTAGCGGGAGATACAATGAGCAGTTCTTC. The V gene is TRBV20-1, the J gene TRBJ2-1; 12 positions match TRBD2. Trimming cost V 3 bases and J 4 bases; bases outside gene matches: 1. CDR1 is DFQATT, CDR2 SNEGSKA, per germline (reference sequence). This CDR3 is built from 14 residues.

This clonotype has a handful of counts. V gene TRBV9 combines with J gene TRBJ1-1; TRBD1 agrees at 7 bases. The V gene's germline CDR1 is SGDLS and CDR2 YYNGEE. The CDR3 runs to 15 residues. J lost 8 bases, V lost 4 bases, and 14 bases had no gene match. CDR3 bases: TGTGCCAGCAGCCCTCACCTTAGGGGGCCCGACGAAGCTTTCTTT. Translating gives CASSPHLRGPDEAFF. Full variable domain (remainder filled in from reference TRBV9 and TRBJ1-1): DSGVTQTPKHLITATGQRVTLRCSPRSGDLSVYWYQQSLDQGLQFLIQYYNGEERAKGNILERFSAQQFPDLHSELNLSSLELGDSALYFCASSPHLRGPDEAFFGQGTRLTVV.